Listed below are T cell receptor beta chains from one sample, sequenced in a study of blood T cell repertoires in COVID-19. Here immunoSEQ multiplex PCR was the method, and the copy in TCRdb shows in-frame clones only, minus some. The sample includes 200,000 to 250,000 clones, 87% seen only once; the top ten take approximately 11%. Input material: PBMCs or T cells enriched from blood (not recorded which). The receptors originated from a man aged 30-40 years who had recovered from COVID-19. Each CDR3 is given with its conserved first and last residue.

j_call v_call cdr3_aa
TRBJ2-7 TRBV14 CASSRTYEQYF
TRBJ2-1 TRBV19 CASSSQAGTSGSVEQFF
TRBJ2-1 TRBV7-2 CASSLAAYNEQFF
TRBJ2-1 TRBV7-9 CASSLAILARGLSYNEQFF
TRBJ2-7 TRBV6-5 CASSFGTTYEQYF
TRBJ2-1 TRBV30 CAWSETAGYNEQFF
TRBJ1-6 TRBV2 CASSERGGGSYNSPLHF
TRBJ2-3 TRBV30 CAWSTGTSGVLTDTQYF
TRBJ1-1 TRBV19 CASTGRQGQMNTEAFF
TRBJ2-7 TRBV6-4 CASSDPGQLYEQYF
TRBJ1-6 TRBV7-2 CASSRPGQTNSPLHF
TRBJ1-1 TRBV4-1 CASSLRTGTDTEAFF
TRBJ1-1 TRBV29-1 CSVSSTGGWTEAFF
TRBJ2-3 TRBV24-1 CATSETGTSGRGADTQYF
TRBJ2-1 TRBV5-5 CASSLVVTGSEQFF
TRBJ1-4 TRBV5-1 CASSSGQGGNEKLFF
TRBJ2-7 TRBV28 CAGRSTRGEQYF
TRBJ1-5 TRBV30 CAWSTGLVSNQPQHF
TRBJ2-1 TRBV21-1 CASSKVSGIGSKFF
TRBJ2-2 TRBV6-1 CASSEAPGIGELFF
TRBJ2-7 TRBV27 CASSYSGLTIYEQYF
TRBJ2-7 TRBV6-1 CASSETLKDAYEQYF
TRBJ1-1 TRBV11-1 CASSYGQGGVAAFF
TRBJ2-7 TRBV27 CASLPVADSYYEQYF
TRBJ1-4 TRBV28 CASSPRTAIYEKLFF
TRBJ1-1 TRBV25-1 CASTSGQRYMNTEAFF
TRBJ1-2 TRBV4-1 CASSQGAGISGDGYTF
TRBJ1-1 TRBV11-2 CASSSSRAENTEAFF
TRBJ2-7 TRBV19 CASRLAASYEQYF
TRBJ2-3 TRBV9 CASGGVRITDTQYF
TRBJ2-1 TRBV2 CASRPLAGGINEQFF
TRBJ2-7 TRBV11-3 CASSSRDSPSEQYF
TRBJ2-5 TRBV7-3 CASSLLAGGVETQYF
TRBJ1-1 TRBV7-2 CASSSYGNTEAFF
TRBJ1-1 TRBV7-3 CASKGQGMKTEAFF
TRBJ1-4 TRBV18 CASHRGSNEKLFF
TRBJ2-2 TRBV4-2 CASSQETSGSSRTGELFF
TRBJ1-2 TRBV4-2 CASSQDRTGATVNYGYTF
TRBJ2-2 TRBV6-6 CASSTAGGRTGELFF
TRBJ1-6 TRBV18 CASSPGGPNSPLHF
TRBJ1-6 TRBV6-1 CASSEGILTSSYNSPLHF
TRBJ2-7 TRBV19 CATTGGSYEQYF
TRBJ2-2 TRBV4-1 CASSQGRLAGGPSGELFF
TRBJ2-3 TRBV27 CASSALGGTGTDTQYF
TRBJ2-3 TRBV2 CASSPGLNTDTQYF
TRBJ1-5 TRBV28 CASSTSWGGSNQPQHF
TRBJ2-2 TRBV7-7 CASSFGPGANTGELFF
TRBJ2-5 TRBV5-1 CASSLFASGGGETQYF